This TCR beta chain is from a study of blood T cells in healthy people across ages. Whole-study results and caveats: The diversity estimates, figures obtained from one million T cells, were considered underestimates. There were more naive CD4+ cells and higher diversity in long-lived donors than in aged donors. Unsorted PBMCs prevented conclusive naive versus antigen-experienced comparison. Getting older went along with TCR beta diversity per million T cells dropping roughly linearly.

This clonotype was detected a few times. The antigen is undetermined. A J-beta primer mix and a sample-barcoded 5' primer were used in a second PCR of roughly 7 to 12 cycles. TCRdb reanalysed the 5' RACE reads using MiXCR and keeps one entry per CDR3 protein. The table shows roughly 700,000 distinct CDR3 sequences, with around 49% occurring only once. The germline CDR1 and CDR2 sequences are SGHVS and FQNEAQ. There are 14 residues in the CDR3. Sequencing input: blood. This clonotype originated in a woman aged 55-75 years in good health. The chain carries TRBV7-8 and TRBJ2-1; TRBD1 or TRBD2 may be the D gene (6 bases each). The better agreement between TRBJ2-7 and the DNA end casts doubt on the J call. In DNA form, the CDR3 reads TGTGCCAGCAGCCCCGGGGGCTTCTACAATGAGCAGTACTTC. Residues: CASSPGGFYNEQYF.